This TCR beta chain was profiled in a study of blood T cell repertoires in COVID-19. Germline CDR1 reads KGHSH; CDR2 reads LQKENI. The CDR3 runs to 14 residues. Trimming took 3 bases from V and 5 from J; bases not matched to a gene: 3. Profiling relied on immunoSEQ multiplex PCR, and the TCRdb table lists in-frame clones only, not all of them. This sample has roughly 60,000 clones, with around 87% found just once. The sample comprised peripheral blood. The origin of this receptor is a human donor in a cohort sampled during active COVID-19. The chain is built from TRBV18 and TRBJ1-5, with 8 bases matching TRBD1. This chain's CDR3 is CASSPTGADQPQHF. For the CDR3, the DNA is TGTGCCAGCTCACCGACAGGGGCTGATCAGCCCCAGCATTTT.